This TCR beta chain was sequenced during a study of OX40 agonist ivuxolimab in advanced cancers. Across the study: The drug used for patients, ivuxolimab, was an agonistic anti-OX40 (CD134) antibody. Dosing consisted of intravenous ivuxolimab at 0.01 to 10 mg/kg every 2 weeks.

Some clones are missing from TCRdb's copy, which holds only in-frame ones; the method was immunoSEQ multiplex PCR. The sample shows 45,000 or so clones, around 80% of them seen only once. In the case of this clone: Antigen unknown.

Findings and limits, study-wide: By week 6 at 0.1 to 3.0 mg/kg, blood CD4+ and CD8+ T cells had expanded clonally.

Trimming took off 3 bases at V and 0 bases at J, with 8 bases between the two ends. The germline CDR1 and CDR2 sequences are LNHDA and SQIVND (reference sequence). CDR3 size: 15 residues. V usage is TRBV19 and J usage is TRBJ2-2; D remains ambiguous. The sequencing used CD4+ or CD8+ T cells sorted from blood, collected in a trial of the OX40 agonist ivuxolimab. The receptor was isolated from an adult with an advanced solid tumor such as melanoma, head and neck, liver or kidney cancer. The CDR3 DNA sequence: TGTGCCAGTAGTATCGGCAGGTCGAACACCGGGGAGCTGTTTTTT. Translation gives CASSIGRSNTGELFF.